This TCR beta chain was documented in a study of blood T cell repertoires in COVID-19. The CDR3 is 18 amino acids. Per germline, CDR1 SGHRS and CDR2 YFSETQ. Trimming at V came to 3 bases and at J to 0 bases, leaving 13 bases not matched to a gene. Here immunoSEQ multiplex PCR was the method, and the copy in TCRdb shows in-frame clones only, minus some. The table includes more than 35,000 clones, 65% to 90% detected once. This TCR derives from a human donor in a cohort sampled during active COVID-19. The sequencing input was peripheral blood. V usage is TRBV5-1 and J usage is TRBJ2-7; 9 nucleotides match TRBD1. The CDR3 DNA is TGCGCCAGCAGCTCGGACGGATCCGGGACAGGGAGCTCCTACGAGCAGTACTTC. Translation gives CASSSDGSGTGSSYEQYF.